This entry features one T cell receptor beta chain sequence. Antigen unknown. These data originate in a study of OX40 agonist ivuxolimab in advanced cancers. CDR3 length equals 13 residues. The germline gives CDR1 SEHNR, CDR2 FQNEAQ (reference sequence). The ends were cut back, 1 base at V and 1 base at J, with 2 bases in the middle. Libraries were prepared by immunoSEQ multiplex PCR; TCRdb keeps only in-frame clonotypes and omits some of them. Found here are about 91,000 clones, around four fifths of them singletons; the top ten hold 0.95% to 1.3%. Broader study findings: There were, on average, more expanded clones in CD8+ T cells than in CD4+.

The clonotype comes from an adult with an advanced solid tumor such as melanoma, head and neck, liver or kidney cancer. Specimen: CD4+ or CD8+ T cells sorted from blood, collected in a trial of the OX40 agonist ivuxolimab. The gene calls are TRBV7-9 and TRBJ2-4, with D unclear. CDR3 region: CASSLEAKNIQYF. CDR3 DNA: TGTGCCAGCAGCTTAGAGGCCAAAAACATTCAGTACTTC.